This T cell receptor beta chain was recovered during a study of blood T cell repertoires in COVID-19. Overall study: Sample material is recorded as cDNA or gDNA derived from T cells, B-cell-depleted T cells, or PBMCs.

V shed 0 bases, J shed 3 bases, and the junction held 16 bases outside the gene matches. Per the germline V gene, CDR1 is SGHTA and CDR2 is FQGNSA. The CDR3 runs 20 residues. Source study methods: Reference gene primers were amplified, and this amplification served to estimate nucleated cell counts. The repertoire was sequenced with immunoSEQ multiplex PCR; TCRdb's copy has only in-frame clones and lacks some. That table supplies the V and J calls and clone size; D and trimming were determined from the DNA. The sample comprises around 270,000 clones, about 86% of which are singletons, and roughly 1.9% rests with the top ten.

The chain carries TRBV7-2 and TRBJ2-2; TRBD1 agrees at 7 bases. The specimen was peripheral blood. This TCR came from a man aged 25 to 40 with active or convalescent COVID-19. The CDR3 protein is CASSLARLLGGQRDTGELFF. DNA for the CDR3: TGTGCCAGCAGCTTAGCGCGTCTTTTAGGGGGCCAACGTGACACCGGGGAGCTGTTTTTT.